This T cell receptor beta chain was documented in a study of PD-1 blockade in classical Hodgkin lymphoma. Findings and caveats of the study: Similar baseline diversity was found in complete responders and newly diagnosed patients. Compared with healthy donors, newly diagnosed patients reportedly showed lower baseline TCR diversity.

Sequencing was performed with immunoSEQ multiplex PCR; in TCRdb, only in-frame clones are kept and a portion is missing. The sample shows 31,000 or so clones, approximately 70% of them seen only once. All trial patients relapsed after autologous stem cell transplantation. The CDR3 sequence is 19 residues long. Germline V CDR1 and CDR2: SGHRS, YFSETQ. V trimming: 3 bases; J trimming: 0 bases; junction bases outside the gene matches: 15. Regarding this clone: Its matching antigen is unknown.

This specimen was peripheral blood mononuclear cells (PBMCs), taken before the second cycle of nivolumab. This chain connects TRBV5-1 to TRBJ2-1; 7 bases agree with TRBD2. This clonotype was sampled from a human donor with classical Hodgkin lymphoma. CDR3 sequence reads: CASSSVGGAGSSSYNEQFF. The DNA for the CDR3 is TGCGCCAGCAGCTCAGTGGGAGGAGCGGGGAGTAGCTCCTACAATGAGCAGTTCTTC.